This is a list of T cell receptor beta chains from one sample in a study of T-cell memory formation after mild COVID-19. TCRdb reanalysed the 5' RACE reads using MiXCR and keeps one entry per CDR3 protein. The sample holds under 650,000 distinct CDR3 sequences, 18% seen once. Sequencing was done on a sample of PBMCs or a T cell subset sorted from them (not recorded which). These receptors were collected from an adult woman who had mild COVID-19 (a few samples of this study predate the infection). Cell type and time point are not known. The CDR3 runs from the conserved cysteine through the conserved F or W. Fields, in order: V gene, clone size, D gene, J gene, CDR3 protein, CDR3 DNA. The D gene is left open where the match is weak. The size entry is marked missing in some rows and otherwise reads once, few, many or a size class.

TRBV10-3	once	-	TRBJ1-1	CAISESGGGAEAFF	TGTGCCATCAGTGAGTCCGGGGGAGGAGCTGAAGCTTTCTTT
TRBV12-3/TRBV12-4	-	TRBD2	TRBJ2-2	CASSDLGTTSGGWTGELFF	TGTGCCAGCAGTGACCTAGGCACGACTAGCGGGGGGTGGACCGGGGAGCTGTTTTTT
TRBV18	few	TRBD2	TRBJ2-3	CASSRISGRSDTQYF	TGTGCCAGCTCGCGGATTAGCGGGAGGTCTGATACGCAGTATTTT
TRBV6-5	few	-	TRBJ2-6	CASSDTPEGRAVGANVLTF	TGTGCCAGCAGTGACACTCCAGAAGGAAGGGCAGTTGGGGCCAACGTCCTGACTTTC
TRBV9	-	-	TRBJ2-7	CASTSGLQTYEQYF	TGTGCCAGCACCTCGGGACTCCAGACCTACGAGCAGTACTTC
TRBV20-1	many	-	TRBJ1-5	CSAPQGRGQPQHF	TGCAGTGCACCCCAGGGGAGAGGGCAGCCCCAGCATTTT
TRBV20-1	-	TRBD1	TRBJ1-1	CSVQGLAEAFF	TGCAGTGTACAGGGGCTGGCTGAAGCTTTCTTT
TRBV7-2	-	-	TRBJ1-1	CASSLGGRGRTEAFF	TGTGCCAGCAGCTTAGGGGGCAGGGGCAGGACTGAAGCTTTCTTT
TRBV6-5	-	-	TRBJ1-1	CASMTGLNTEAFF	TGTGCCAGTATGACAGGACTGAACACTGAAGCTTTCTTT
TRBV5-1	-	-	TRBJ1-2	CASREGGNYGYTF	TGCGCCAGCAGAGAGGGGGGAAACTATGGCTACACCTTC
TRBV7-6	-	TRBD2	TRBJ2-1	CASSLESGRVTNEQFF	TGTGCCAGCAGCTTAGAAAGCGGGAGGGTAACGAATGAGCAGTTCTTC
TRBV5-1	few	TRBD2	TRBJ2-1	CASSSMGTSGVNEQFF	TGCGCCAGCAGCTCCATGGGGACTAGCGGGGTCAATGAGCAGTTCTTC
TRBV18	-	-	TRBJ1-2	CASSSGGALHQGPYGYTF	TGTGCCAGCTCCTCGGGTGGAGCCCTACACCAAGGGCCATATGGCTACACCTTC
TRBV7-9	-	TRBD1	TRBJ1-1	CASSNRDRFHTEAFF	TGTGCCAGCAGCAACCGGGACAGGTTCCACACTGAAGCTTTCTTT
TRBV30	-	-	TRBJ1-3	CAWSVLRIGGNTIYF	TGTGCCTGGAGTGTACTAAGAATCGGCGGAAACACCATATATTTT
TRBV20-1	-	TRBD2	TRBJ2-3	CSATSGSGTDTQYF	TGCAGTGCGACTAGCGGGAGCGGCACAGATACGCAGTATTTT
TRBV7-9	few	TRBD1	TRBJ1-5	CASSLEGAILNQPQHF	TGTGCCAGCAGCTTAGAGGGGGCGATCCTCAATCAGCCCCAGCATTTT
TRBV5-5	-	-	TRBJ1-1	CASSLRPGPMNTEAFF	TGTGCCAGCAGCTTGCGGCCGGGGCCTATGAACACTGAAGCTTTCTTT
TRBV6-1	few	-	TRBJ2-2	CASRPPDAAGELFF	TGTGCCAGCAGGCCCCCTGACGCGGCCGGGGAGCTGTTTTTT
TRBV20-1	few	-	TRBJ1-2	CSARSGDWGGAPNYGYTF	TGCAGTGCTAGGTCGGGTGATTGGGGAGGGGCGCCCAACTATGGCTACACCTTC
TRBV10-2	few	TRBD2	TRBJ2-3	CASGLAGGTDTQYF	TGCGCCAGCGGACTAGCGGGGGGCACAGATACGCAGTATTTT